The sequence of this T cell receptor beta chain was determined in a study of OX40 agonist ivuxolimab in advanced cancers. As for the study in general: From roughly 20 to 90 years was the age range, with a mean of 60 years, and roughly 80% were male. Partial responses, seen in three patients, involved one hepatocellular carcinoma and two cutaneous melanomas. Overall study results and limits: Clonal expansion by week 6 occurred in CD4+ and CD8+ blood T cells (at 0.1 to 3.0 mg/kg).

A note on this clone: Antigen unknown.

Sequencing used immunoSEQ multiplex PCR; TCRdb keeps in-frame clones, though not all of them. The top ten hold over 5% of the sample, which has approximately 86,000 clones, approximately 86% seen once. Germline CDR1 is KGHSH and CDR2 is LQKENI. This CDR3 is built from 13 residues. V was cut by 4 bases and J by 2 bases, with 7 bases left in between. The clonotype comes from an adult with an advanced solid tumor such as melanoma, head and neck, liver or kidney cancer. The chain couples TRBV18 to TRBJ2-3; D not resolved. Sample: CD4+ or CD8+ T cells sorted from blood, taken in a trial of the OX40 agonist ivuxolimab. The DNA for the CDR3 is TGTGCCAGCTCACTTAGTTCCACAGATACGCAGTATTTT. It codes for CASSLSSTDTQYF.